Sequencing of this TCR beta chain was carried out in a study of shared clonotypes between healthy human individuals. Study-wide results and caveats: Naive CD4 clonotypes overlapped across a handful of donors at approximately 4.5%. In general, naive subsets displayed greater estimated richness than memory subsets did.

CD4+ cells underwent separation, giving CD45RA+ naive and CD45RA-negative memory subsets. The sorted-subset replicate PCRs were given 150 to 200 ng DNA, which is around 29,000 T cell genomes. Measured with immunoSEQ multiplex PCR; TCRdb has only the in-frame clones, and not every one. The data show over a million clones, around 98% seen once. Comments on this clone: Its antigen remains unidentified.

Germline V CDR1 and CDR2: SGHTA, FQGNSA. V dropped 5 bases and J dropped 9; count of bases not matched to a gene: 12. The CDR3 is 14 residues long. The chain carries TRBV7-2 and TRBJ1-2; 7 bases agree with TRBD1. This receptor was identified in a man younger than 40 in good health. The specimen sequenced was naive CD4+ T cells sorted from blood. Noted subset: CD45RA+ positively selected. The CDR3 region is CASSRRGQGGSYTF. The CDR3 DNA is TGTGCCAGCAGCAGACGGGGCCAGGGGGGTAGCTACACCTTC.